This TCR beta chain was sequenced for a study of cytomegalovirus exposure and HLA in healthy donors. The study ran its PCR with 60 Vbeta and 13 Jbeta primers. Clones were read by immunoSEQ multiplex PCR, and TCRdb kept only the in-frame ones, dropping some. The profile covers 140,000 to 150,000 clones, with about three fifths appearing a single time and around 1.9% taken by the ten largest. In this sample, this clone turned up a few times. The antigen remains undetermined. Study-wide findings and caveats: Earlier analysis looked at TCR beta V segments, and most were productive about 87% or about 30% of the time.

The clonotype was recovered from a male donor in good health and CMV-seronegative. Sequencing was done on a sample of PBMCs.

CDR3 residues: CASSLGTGINEKLFF. CDR3 DNA: TGTGCCAGCAGCTTGGGTACAGGGATTAATGAAAAACTGTTTTTT. The chain employs TRBV5-4 and TRBJ1-4, with D perhaps TRBD1 (6 bases). This CDR3 has 15 amino acids. Germline CDR1 and CDR2: SGHNT and YYREEE (reference sequence). V lost 0 bases to trimming and J lost 4 bases, with 10 bases between them. The full variable domain, its missing parts supplied by reference TRBV5-4 and TRBJ1-4, is ETGVTQSPTHLIKTRGQQVTLRCSSQSGHNTVSWYQQALGQGPQFIFQYYREEENGRGNFPPRFSGLQFPNYSSELNVNALELDDSALYLCASSLGTGINEKLFFGSGTQLSVL.